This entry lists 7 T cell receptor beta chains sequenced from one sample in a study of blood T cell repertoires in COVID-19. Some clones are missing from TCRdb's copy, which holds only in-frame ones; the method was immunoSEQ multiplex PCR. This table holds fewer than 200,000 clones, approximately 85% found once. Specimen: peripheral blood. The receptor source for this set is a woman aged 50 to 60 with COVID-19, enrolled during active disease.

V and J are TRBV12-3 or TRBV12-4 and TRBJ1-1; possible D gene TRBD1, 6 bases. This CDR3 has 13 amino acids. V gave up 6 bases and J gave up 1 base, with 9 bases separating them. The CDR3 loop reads CASRTRGNTEAFF. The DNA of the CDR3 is TGTGCCAGCAGAACCAGGGGGAACACTGAAGCTTTCTTT.

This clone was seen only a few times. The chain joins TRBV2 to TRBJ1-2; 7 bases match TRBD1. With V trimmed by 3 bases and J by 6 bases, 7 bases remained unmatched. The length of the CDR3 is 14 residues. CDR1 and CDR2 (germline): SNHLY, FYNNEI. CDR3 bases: TGTGCCAGCAGTGAGAGGGGGCGCGACGATGGCTACACCTTC. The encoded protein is CASSERGRDDGYTF.

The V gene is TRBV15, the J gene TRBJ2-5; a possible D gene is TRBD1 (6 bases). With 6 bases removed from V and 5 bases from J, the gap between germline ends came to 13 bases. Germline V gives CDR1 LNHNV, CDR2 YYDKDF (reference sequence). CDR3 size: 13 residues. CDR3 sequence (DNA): TGTGCCACCAGACCAGGGGTCAAGGAGACCCAGTACTTC. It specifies CATRPGVKETQYF.

The chain's CDR3 is CASSPPGLGDNEQFF. Written as DNA, the CDR3 is TGTGCCAGCAGCCCCCCGGGACTAGGGGACAATGAGCAGTTCTTC. The chain recombines TRBV7-9 with TRBJ2-1; TRBD2 aligns across 8 bases. The J segment lost 5 bases and the V segment lost 5 bases, leaving 8 bases of the junction unmatched. The germline V gene has CDR1 SEHNR and CDR2 FQNEAQ (reference sequence). The CDR3 runs 15 residues.

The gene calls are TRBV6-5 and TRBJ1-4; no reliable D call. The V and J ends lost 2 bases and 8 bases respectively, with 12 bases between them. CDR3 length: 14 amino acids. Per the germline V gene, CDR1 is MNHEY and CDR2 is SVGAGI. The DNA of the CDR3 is TGTGCCAGCAGTTACCCCGAGATTCGGGAAAAACTGTTTTTT. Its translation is CASSYPEIREKLFF.

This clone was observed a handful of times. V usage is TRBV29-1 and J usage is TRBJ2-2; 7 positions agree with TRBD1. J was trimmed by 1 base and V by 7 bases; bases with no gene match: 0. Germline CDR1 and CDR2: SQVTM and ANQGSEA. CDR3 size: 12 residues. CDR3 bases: TGCAGCGGGACAGGGAACACCGGGGAGCTGTTTTTT. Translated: CSGTGNTGELFF.

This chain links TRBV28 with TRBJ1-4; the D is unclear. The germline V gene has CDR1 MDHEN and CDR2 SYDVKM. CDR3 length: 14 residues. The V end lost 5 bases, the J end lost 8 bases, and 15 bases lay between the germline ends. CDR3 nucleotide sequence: TGTGCCAGCAGTCCCGGTCGGAGGCCGGAAAAACTGTTTTTT. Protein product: CASSPGRRPEKLFF.